The T cell receptor (beta chain) described here comes from a study of cytomegalovirus exposure and HLA in healthy donors. To note about this clone: Its antigen is not identified.

TCRdb's table, derived via immunoSEQ multiplex PCR, lists solely in-frame clones and lacks some. The data show fewer than 150,000 clones, about 88% seen once. General study points: For cytomegalovirus status, the classifier reportedly gave diagnoses with high specificity and sensitivity.

Looked up from germline, CDR1 is SGHNT and CDR2 is YYREEE (reference sequence). Losses at the gene ends were 0 bases for V and 4 bases for J; bases not matched to a gene: 5. The CDR3 consists of 16 residues. This chain connects TRBV5-4 to TRBJ2-2; 8 nucleotides agree with TRBD2. The sample comprised PBMCs. This clonotype was obtained from a man aged 18 to 29 in good health and CMV-seropositive. CDR3 sequence: CASSLGSGGLTGELFF. CDR3 coding DNA: TGTGCCAGCAGCTTGGGGAGCGGGGGCCTCACCGGGGAGCTGTTTTTT. The full variable domain, rest sourced from reference TRBV5-4 and TRBJ2-2, is ETGVTQSPTHLIKTRGQQVTLRCSSQSGHNTVSWYQQALGQGPQFIFQYYREEENGRGNFPPRFSGLQFPNYSSELNVNALELDDSALYLCASSLGSGGLTGELFFGEGSRLTVL.